These 14 T cell receptor beta chains were sequenced from one sample in a study of response to subunit inactivated influenza vaccine. Each CDR3 protein gets one entry after TCRdb re-called the RT-PCR reads with MiXCR. The table lists approximately 500,000 distinct CDR3 sequences, 10% to 15% of them singletons. This sample comprised PBMCs from blood, obtained around seven weeks after vaccination. The receptors originated from a man aged 45 to 65 who received an inactivated influenza vaccine.

The CDR3 DNA reads as TGTGCCAGCAGCCAAGTTAGCGGGGGGCAAAGAAATGAGCAGTTCTTC. Encoded protein: CASSQVSGGQRNEQFF. The genes are TRBV4-2 and TRBJ2-1; TRBD2 matches at 10 bases. The germline gives CDR1 LGHNA, CDR2 YNFKEQ. This CDR3 region has 16 residues. V trimming: 1 base; J trimming: 7 bases; junction bases outside the gene matches: 7.

This clonotype appeared a few times. This sequence joins TRBV27 and TRBJ2-7; TRBD1 matches 7 bases. The germline V gene encodes CDR1 MNHEY and CDR2 SMNVEV (reference sequence). This CDR3 spans 15 amino acids. V was clipped by 5 bases and J by 5 bases; unmatched bases: 12. DNA for the CDR3: TGTGCCAGCAGTCACCCTAAGACAGGGTCGGACGAGCAGTACTTC. It encodes CASSHPKTGSDEQYF.

The chain carries TRBV28 and TRBJ1-2; TRBD1 matches 8 bases. V shed 2 bases and J 8 bases; nucleotides not matched to a gene: 13. CDR3 length: 16 amino acids. Germline loops: CDR1 MDHEN, CDR2 SYDVKM. The CDR3: CASSLGPRTGLRGYTF. CDR3 sequence (DNA): TGTGCCAGCAGTTTAGGTCCTCGGACAGGGCTGCGGGGCTACACCTTC.

This rearrangement joins TRBV28 to TRBJ2-7; 8 nucleotides agree with TRBD1. The CDR3 extends over 15 amino acids. Per germline, CDR1 MDHEN and CDR2 SYDVKM. V lost 4 bases, J lost 3 bases, and 8 bases stayed unmatched. The CDR3 bases are TGTGCCAGCAGTTCCGGACAGGGTAGGCTCTACGAGCAGTACTTC. It yields the protein CASSSGQGRLYEQYF.

A few counts support this clonotype. V gene TRBV12-3 or TRBV12-4 combines with J gene TRBJ2-5; tentative D call: TRBD1 (5 bases). The CDR3 contains 14 residues. V was cut by 6 bases and J by 1 base, with 12 bases left in between. The CDR3 reads CASSPPRVQETQYF. CDR3 sequence (DNA): TGTGCCAGCAGCCCTCCCAGGGTCCAAGAGACCCAGTACTTC.

The chain joins TRBV20-1 to TRBJ1-5; 7 bases line up with TRBD1. Germline-derived CDR1 and CDR2 are DFQATT and SNEGSKA (reference sequence). J gave up 4 bases and V 3 bases, and 9 bases lay outside the gene matches. CDR3 length: 15 residues. In nucleotides, the CDR3 is TGCAGTGCTAGTATTGGGAGACAGGGAAATCAGCCCCAGCATTTT. This encodes CSASIGRQGNQPQHF.

The chain links TRBV6-1 to TRBJ2-5, with 12 bases identical to TRBD1. CDR1 is MNHNS, CDR2 SASEGT, per germline. The CDR3 loop spans 15 amino acids. The V and J ends lost 5 bases and 5 bases, in that order; junction bases with no gene match: 6. CDR3 loop: CASSTGQGASETQYF. The DNA for the CDR3 is TGTGCCAGCAGTACGGGACAGGGGGCGTCGGAGACCCAGTACTTC.

This clonotype was found a few times. V is TRBV6-2 or TRBV6-3 and J is TRBJ2-3; 7 positions match TRBD2. The V gene end was trimmed by 9 bases and the J gene end by 6 bases; junction bases not matched to a gene: 9. This CDR3 contains 13 residues. The germline CDR1 and CDR2 sequences are MNHEY and SVGEGT. The CDR3 DNA follows: TGTGCCAGTCGCCCTAGCGGAGACGATACGCAGTATTTT. Its translation: CASRPSGDDTQYF.

The V call is TRBV5-1, the J call TRBJ2-6, with TRBD1 matching 8 bases. Germline-derived CDR1 and CDR2 are SGHRS and YFSETQ. This CDR3 is built from 16 residues. After removal of 2 bases from V and 2 bases from J, the junction contained 3 bases not matched to a gene. CDR3 nucleotides: TGCGCCAGCAGCTTCTCAGGGGGCGCTGGGGCCAACGTCCTGACTTTC. Its translation: CASSFSGGAGANVLTF.

This clonotype was counted at least ten times. V gene TRBV5-1 combines with J gene TRBJ2-1; D is ambiguous. CDR3 size: 15 residues. From germline, CDR1 is SGHRS and CDR2 YFSETQ. V lost 0 bases and J lost 5, with 12 bases in between. The CDR3 region is CASSLGQPPNNEQFF. Written as DNA, the CDR3 is TGCGCCAGCAGCTTGGGGCAGCCACCGAACAATGAGCAGTTCTTC.

This clonotype was seen a handful of times. The chain combines TRBV12-3 or TRBV12-4 with TRBJ2-2, with 12 bases aligning to TRBD1. Unmatched junction bases numbered 10, after V lost 5 bases and J lost 6 bases. The CDR3 sequence is 17 residues long. This chain's CDR3 is CASSPPMGTGGSGELFF. Written as DNA, the CDR3 is TGTGCCAGCAGTCCTCCGATGGGGACAGGGGGCTCCGGGGAGCTGTTTTTT.

This clonotype was seen more than once but under ten times. V gene TRBV5-1 combines with J gene TRBJ2-7, with 15 bases that match TRBD2. The J segment lost 2 bases and the V segment lost 1 base, leaving 13 bases of the junction unmatched. CDR3 length: 20 amino acids. Germline V CDR1 and CDR2: SGHRS, YFSETQ. The CDR3 nucleotides are TGCGCCAGCAGCTTGAGAGGCCGGACTAGCGGGAGGGCCGTGACCTACGAGCAGTACTTC. It codes for CASSLRGRTSGRAVTYEQYF.

This clonotype was counted only a few times. V usage is TRBV20-1 and J usage is TRBJ2-7, with D tentatively TRBD1 or TRBD2 (7 bases each). CDR1 and CDR2 from the germline V gene are DFQATT and SNEGSKA (reference sequence). V lost 0 bases to trimming and J lost 0 bases, with 12 bases between them. This CDR3 region has 15 residues. The CDR3 DNA sequence: TGCAGTGCTAGAGACAGGGGGGGGGCCTCCTACGAGCAGTACTTC. It yields the protein CSARDRGGASYEQYF.

This rearrangement joins TRBV7-9 to TRBJ1-4; 9 bases line up with TRBD1. The V and J ends lost 6 bases and 10 bases, in that order; junction bases with no gene match: 3. CDR3 length: 12 residues. The germline V gene has CDR1 SEHNR and CDR2 FQNEAQ (reference sequence). The CDR3 DNA sequence: TGTGCCAGCAGGCCGGACAGGGGAAAACTGTTTTTT. This encodes CASRPDRGKLFF.